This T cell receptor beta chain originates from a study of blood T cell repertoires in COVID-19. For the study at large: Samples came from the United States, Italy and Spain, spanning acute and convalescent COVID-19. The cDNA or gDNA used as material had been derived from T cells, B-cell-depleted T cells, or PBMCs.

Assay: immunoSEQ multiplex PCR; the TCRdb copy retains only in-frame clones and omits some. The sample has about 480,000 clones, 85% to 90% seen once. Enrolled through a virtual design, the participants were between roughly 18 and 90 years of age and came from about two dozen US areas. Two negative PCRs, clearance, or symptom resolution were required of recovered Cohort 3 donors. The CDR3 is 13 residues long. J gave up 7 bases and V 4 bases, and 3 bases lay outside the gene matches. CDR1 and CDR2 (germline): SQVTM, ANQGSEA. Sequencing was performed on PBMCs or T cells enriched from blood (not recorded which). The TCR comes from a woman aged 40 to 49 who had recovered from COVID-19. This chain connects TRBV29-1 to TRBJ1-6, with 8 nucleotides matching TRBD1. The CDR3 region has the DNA TGCAGCGTTGGACAGGGGCCCAATTCACCCCTCCACTTT. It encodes CSVGQGPNSPLHF.